This TCR beta chain was recovered during a study of T cells after yellow fever vaccination. Study-wide results and limits: Re-detected after boosting: most primary clones, almost 98% of CD4 and about 90% of CD8. There was a small share of clonotypes that showed up in both the CD4 and CD8 compartments.

Germline V gene lookup returns CDR1 GTSNPN and CDR2 SVGIG (reference sequence). Trimming at V came to 1 base and at J to 3 bases, leaving 1 base not matched to a gene. CDR3 size: 15 residues. One entry per CDR3 protein results from TCRdb running MiXCR on the 5' RACE reads. In the table there are a few hundred thousand distinct CDR3 sequences, roughly 6.8% of which are singletons. This clonotype showed up just a few times. Antigen specificity is unknown. The chain combines TRBV30 with TRBJ2-3; 13 bases match TRBD2. Here the sequenced sample was PBMCs, taken around 45 days after the first yellow fever vaccination. The sequence was collected from a man aged 18-30 years who received the YFV17D yellow fever vaccine. In nucleotides, the CDR3 is TGTGCCTGGAGTGGGACTAGCGGGGGAACAGATACGCAGTATTTT. It specifies CAWSGTSGGTDTQYF. The full variable domain, rest sourced from reference TRBV30 and TRBJ2-3, is SQTIHQWPATLVQPVGSPLSLECTVEGTSNPNLYWYRQAAGRGLQLLFYSVGIGQISSEVPQNLSASRPQDRQFILSSKKLLLSDSGFYLCAWSGTSGGTDTQYFGPGTRLTVL.